This TCR beta chain was captured by sequencing in a study of T-cell memory formation after mild COVID-19. Study-wide points: A second wave expanding day 15 to 37 was CD4+-biased; contracting clones were balanced. Clones which contracted sat mainly in CM and EM if CD4+, and in EMRA if CD8+. Still unconfirmed is whether the second-wave clones peaking on day 37 recognized SARS-CoV-2.

Per germline, CDR1 ENHRY and CDR2 SYGVKD. V lost 8 bases, J lost 8 bases, and 10 bases lay in between. This CDR3 contains 12 residues. Researchers used 5'RACE with constant-segment primers to make TCR alpha and TCR beta cDNA libraries that carry sample barcodes and UMIs. One entry per CDR3 protein, called by TCRdb with MiXCR from the 5' RACE reads. Of more than 150,000 distinct CDR3 sequences in the sample, 11% were seen once. This clonotype was recorded many times. Its antigen is not known. The chain combines TRBV10-3 with TRBJ1-6; D is uncertain. The source is a man younger than 30 who had mild COVID-19 (a few samples of this study predate the infection). Cell type and time point are not known. Source material: PBMCs or a T cell subset sorted from them (not recorded which). CDR3 in amino acids: CAIGGSDSPLHF. The CDR3 DNA sequence: TGTGCCATCGGCGGATCGGATTCACCCCTCCACTTT.